These T cell receptor beta chains were read from a single sample in a study of identical twins. A single record per CDR3 protein comes from TCRdb applying MiXCR to the 5' RACE reads. Here the sample spans approximately 690,000 distinct CDR3 sequences, 5.5% to 6.5% being singletons. The specimen was naive T cells sorted from blood. These receptors were collected from a man between 18 and 29 years old in good health. CDR3s include the opening cysteine and the closing phenylalanine or tryptophan. The D gene is left open where the match is weak. Clone size is shown for a subset of rows, as once, few, many or a class of expanded clone.

J gene | V gene | D gene | clone size | CDR3 DNA | CDR3 protein
TRBJ2-3 | TRBV7-9 | TRBD1 | many | TGTGCCAGCAGCTTAGGGACAGGGGAGGGCACAGATACGCAGTATTTT | CASSLGTGEGTDTQYF
TRBJ2-1 | TRBV6-1 | . | once | TGTGCCAGCAGTCCAACCGGGGGTAGTACCTACAATGAGCAGTTCTTC | CASSPTGGSTYNEQFF
TRBJ1-1 | TRBV9 | . | many | TGTGCCAGCAGCGCCTTGGGGGGAGAAGCTTTCTTT | CASSALGGEAFF
TRBJ2-1 | TRBV5-1 | TRBD2 | many | TGCGCCAGCAGCTTGGCGGCCAGCGGGAGGGCCAATGAGCAGTTCTTC | CASSLAASGRANEQFF
TRBJ1-5 | TRBV30 | TRBD1 | . | TGTGCCTCCAGACAGGGGGGCCTTTATAGCAATCAGCCCCAGCATTTT | CASRQGGLYSNQPQHF
TRBJ1-5 | TRBV7-2 | . | . | TGTGCCAGCAGCTTCGTTGGGGGAGGCCAGCCCCAACATTTT | CASSFVGGGQPQHF
TRBJ1-4 | TRBV29-1 | . | . | TGCAGCGTTGAAGATCCAATGGGGGGAGAACTGTTTTTT | CSVEDPMGGELFF
TRBJ2-1 | TRBV3-1 | . | many | TGTGCCAGCAGCCAAGAATGGGAGGAGCAGTTCTTC | CASSQEWEEQFF
TRBJ2-1 | TRBV25-1 | TRBD1 | few | TGTGCCAGCAGTGAATGGACAGGGCAGGGTGAGCAGTTCTTC | CASSEWTGQGEQFF
TRBJ1-5 | TRBV12-3/TRBV12-4 | . | many | TGTGCCAGCAGTCAGGAGGGGGAAGGGCAGCCCCAGCATTTT | CASSQEGEGQPQHF
TRBJ2-1 | TRBV24-1 | . | many | TGTGCCACCTCGCCCGGGGGAAATGAGCAGTTCTTC | CATSPGGNEQFF
TRBJ1-5 | TRBV7-8 | . | few | TGTGCCAGCAGCCGGGCTGGCGGGGGCAATCAGCCCCAGCATTTT | CASSRAGGGNQPQHF
TRBJ2-3 | TRBV12-3/TRBV12-4 | . | many | TGTGCCAGCAGTTTCTCCCACGCAGATACGCAGTATTTT | CASSFSHADTQYF
TRBJ1-6 | TRBV12-3/TRBV12-4 | . | many | TGTGCCAGCAGTTTAGAGTTCCAGGGGCACTCACCCCTCCACTTT | CASSLEFQGHSPLHF
TRBJ2-7 | TRBV9 | TRBD2 | . | TGTGCCAGCAGCTCTAGCGGGGCGGGAGTCGGCAACGAGCAGTACTTC | CASSSSGAGVGNEQYF
TRBJ2-3 | TRBV7-3 | . | few | TGTGCCAGCAGCAAAGGAACCTTCACAGATACGCAGTATTTT | CASSKGTFTDTQYF
TRBJ2-7 | TRBV12-3/TRBV12-4 | . | . | TGTGCCAACAGTTTTGGCGGTGTGGGGCTGACCTACGAGCAGTACTTC | CANSFGGVGLTYEQYF
TRBJ2-5 | TRBV29-1 | TRBD1 | many | TGCAGCGTTGATGGGACAGGGCAAGAGACCCAGTACTTC | CSVDGTGQETQYF
TRBJ1-1 | TRBV12-3/TRBV12-4 | . | many | TGTGCCAGCAGTCCACAGCCTATGAACACTGAAGCTTTCTTT | CASSPQPMNTEAFF
TRBJ2-1 | TRBV10-2 | TRBD2 | . | TGCGCCAGCAGTGGGAGCGGGAGGTACAATGAGCAGTTCTTC | CASSGSGRYNEQFF